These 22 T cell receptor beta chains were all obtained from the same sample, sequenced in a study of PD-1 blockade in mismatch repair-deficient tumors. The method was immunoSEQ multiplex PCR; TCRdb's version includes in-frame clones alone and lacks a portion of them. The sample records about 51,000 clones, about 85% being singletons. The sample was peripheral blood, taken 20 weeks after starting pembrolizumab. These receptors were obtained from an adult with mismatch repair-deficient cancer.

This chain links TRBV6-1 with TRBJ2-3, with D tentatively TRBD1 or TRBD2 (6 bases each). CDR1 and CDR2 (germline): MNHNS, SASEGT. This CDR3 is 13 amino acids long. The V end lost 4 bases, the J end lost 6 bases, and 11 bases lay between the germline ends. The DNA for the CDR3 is TGTGCCAGCAGTGGTCGGAGGGGGGATACGCAGTATTTT. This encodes CASSGRRGDTQYF.

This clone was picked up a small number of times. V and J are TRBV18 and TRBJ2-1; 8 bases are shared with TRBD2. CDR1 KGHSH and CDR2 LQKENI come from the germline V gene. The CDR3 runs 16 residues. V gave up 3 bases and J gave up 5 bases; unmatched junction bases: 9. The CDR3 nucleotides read TGTGCCAGCTCACCGTCCGGGACTAGTCTCCACAATGAGCAGTTCTTC. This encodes CASSPSGTSLHNEQFF.

CDR3 DNA: TGTGCCAGCAGCGGAACCCAGACAGATACGCAGTATTTT. Translation: CASSGTQTDTQYF. V gene TRBV2 combines with J gene TRBJ2-3; D remains ambiguous. Germline V CDR1 and CDR2: SNHLY, FYNNEI. V shed 6 bases and J shed 3 bases, with 10 bases lying between them. The CDR3 has 13 residues.

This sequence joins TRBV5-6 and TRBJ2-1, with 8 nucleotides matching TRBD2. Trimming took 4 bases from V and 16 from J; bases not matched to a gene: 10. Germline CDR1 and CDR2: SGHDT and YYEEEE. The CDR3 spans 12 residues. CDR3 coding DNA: TGTGCCAGCAGCACCACCGGGACTAGATTTTTCTTC. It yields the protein CASSTTGTRFFF.

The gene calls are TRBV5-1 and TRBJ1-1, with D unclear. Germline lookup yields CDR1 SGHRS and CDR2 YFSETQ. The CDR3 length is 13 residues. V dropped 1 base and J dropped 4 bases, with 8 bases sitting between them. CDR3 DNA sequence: TGCGCCAGCAGCTTGAGGGATAGCACTGAAGCTTTCTTT. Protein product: CASSLRDSTEAFF. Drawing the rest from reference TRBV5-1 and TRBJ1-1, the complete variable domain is KAGVTQTPRYLIKTRGQQVTLSCSPISGHRSVSWYQQTPGQGLQFLFEYFSETQRNKGNFPGRFSGRQFSNSRSEMNVSTLELGDSALYLCASSLRDSTEAFFGQGTRLTVV.

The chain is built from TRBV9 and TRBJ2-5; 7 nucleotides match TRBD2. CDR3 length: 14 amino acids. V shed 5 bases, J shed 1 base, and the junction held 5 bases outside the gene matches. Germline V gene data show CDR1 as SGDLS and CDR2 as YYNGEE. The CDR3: CASSVGGVQETQYF. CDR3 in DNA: TGTGCCAGCAGTGTGGGGGGGGTCCAAGAGACCCAGTACTTC.

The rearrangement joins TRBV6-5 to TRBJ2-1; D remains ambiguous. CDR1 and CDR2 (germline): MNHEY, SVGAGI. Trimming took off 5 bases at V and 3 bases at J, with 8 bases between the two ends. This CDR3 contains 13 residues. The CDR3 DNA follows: TGTGCCAGCAGTGCCCGAGACTACAATGAGCAGTTCTTC. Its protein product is CASSARDYNEQFF.

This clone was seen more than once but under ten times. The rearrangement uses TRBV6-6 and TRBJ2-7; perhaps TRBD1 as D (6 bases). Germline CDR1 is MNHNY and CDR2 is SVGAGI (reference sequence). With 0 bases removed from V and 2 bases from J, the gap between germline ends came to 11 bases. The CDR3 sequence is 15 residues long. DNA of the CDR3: TGTGCCAGCAGTTACTCGGGGACACTTCCCTACGAGCAGTACTTC. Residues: CASSYSGTLPYEQYF.

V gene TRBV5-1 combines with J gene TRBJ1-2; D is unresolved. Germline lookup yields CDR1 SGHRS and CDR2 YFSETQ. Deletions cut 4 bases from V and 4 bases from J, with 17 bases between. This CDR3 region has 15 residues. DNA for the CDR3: TGCGCCAGCAGCCCTTCCTTTGCACCTACCTATGGCTACACCTTC. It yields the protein CASSPSFAPTYGYTF.

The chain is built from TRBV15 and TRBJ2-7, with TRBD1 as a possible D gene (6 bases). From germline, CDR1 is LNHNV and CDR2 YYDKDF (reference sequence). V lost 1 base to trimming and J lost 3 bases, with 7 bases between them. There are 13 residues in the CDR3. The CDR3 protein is CATSRGGHYEQYF. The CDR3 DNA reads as TGTGCCACCAGCAGAGGGGGGCACTACGAGCAGTACTTC.

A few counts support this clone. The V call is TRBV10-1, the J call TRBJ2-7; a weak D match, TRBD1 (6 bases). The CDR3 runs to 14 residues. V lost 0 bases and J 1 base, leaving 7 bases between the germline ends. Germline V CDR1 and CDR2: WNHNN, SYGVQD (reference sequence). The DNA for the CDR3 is TGCGCCAGCAGTGAGTCCGGGACATCCTACGAGCAGTACTTC. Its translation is CASSESGTSYEQYF.

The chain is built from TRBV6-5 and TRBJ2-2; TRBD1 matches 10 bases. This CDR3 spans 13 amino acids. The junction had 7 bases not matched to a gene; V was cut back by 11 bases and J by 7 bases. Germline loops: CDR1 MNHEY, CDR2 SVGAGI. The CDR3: CACRQGAFGELFF. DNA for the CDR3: TGTGCCTGTCGACAGGGGGCTTTCGGGGAGCTGTTTTTT.

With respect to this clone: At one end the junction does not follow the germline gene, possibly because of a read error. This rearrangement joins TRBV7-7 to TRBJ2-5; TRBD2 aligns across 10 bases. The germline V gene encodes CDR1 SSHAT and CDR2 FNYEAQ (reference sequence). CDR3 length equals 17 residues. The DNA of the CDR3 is TGTGCTAGCACACCCGGTGCTAGCGGGAGTAGTATAGAGACCCAGTACTTC. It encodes CASTPGASGSSIETQYF.

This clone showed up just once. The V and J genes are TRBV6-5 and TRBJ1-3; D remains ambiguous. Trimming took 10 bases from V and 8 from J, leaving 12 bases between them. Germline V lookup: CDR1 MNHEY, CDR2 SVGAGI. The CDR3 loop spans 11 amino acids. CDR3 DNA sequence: TGTGCCACCGGAGGGCGGGACACCATATATTTT. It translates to CATGGRDTIYF.

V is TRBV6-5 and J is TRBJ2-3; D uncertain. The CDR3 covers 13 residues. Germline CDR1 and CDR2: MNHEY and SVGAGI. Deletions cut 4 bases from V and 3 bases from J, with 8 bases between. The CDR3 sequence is CASSFPGTDTQYF. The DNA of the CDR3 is TGTGCCAGCAGTTTCCCCGGGACAGATACGCAGTATTTT.

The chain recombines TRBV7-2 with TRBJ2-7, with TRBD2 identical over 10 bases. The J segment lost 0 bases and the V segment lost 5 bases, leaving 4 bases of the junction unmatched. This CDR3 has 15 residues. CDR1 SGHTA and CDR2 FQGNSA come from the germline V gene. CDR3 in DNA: TGTGCCAGCAGCATCGGACTAGCGGACTCCTACGAGCAGTACTTC. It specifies CASSIGLADSYEQYF. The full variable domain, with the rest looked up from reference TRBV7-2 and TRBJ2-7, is GAGVSQSPSNKVTEKGKDVELRCDPISGHTALYWYRQSLGQGLEFLIYFQGNSAPDKSGLPSDRFSAERTGGSVSTLTIQRTQQEDSAVYLCASSIGLADSYEQYFGPGTRLTVT.

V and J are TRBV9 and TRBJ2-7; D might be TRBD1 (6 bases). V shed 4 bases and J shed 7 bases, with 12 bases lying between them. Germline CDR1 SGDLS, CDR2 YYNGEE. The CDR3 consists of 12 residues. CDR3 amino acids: CASSPAGDEQYF. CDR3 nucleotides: TGTGCCAGCAGCCCAGCAGGGGATGAGCAGTACTTC.

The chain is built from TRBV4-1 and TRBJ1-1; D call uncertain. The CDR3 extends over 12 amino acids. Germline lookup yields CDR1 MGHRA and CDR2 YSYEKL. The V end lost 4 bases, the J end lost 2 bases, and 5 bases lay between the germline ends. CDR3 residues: CASSPRNTEAFF. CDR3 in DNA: TGCGCCAGCAGCCCACGCAACACTGAAGCTTTCTTT.

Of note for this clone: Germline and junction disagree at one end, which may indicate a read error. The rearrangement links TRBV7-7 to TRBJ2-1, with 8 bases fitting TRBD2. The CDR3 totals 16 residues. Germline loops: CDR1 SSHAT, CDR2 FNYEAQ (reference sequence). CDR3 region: CASSLGSGRGNNEQFF. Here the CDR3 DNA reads TGTGCTAGCAGCTTGGGGAGCGGGAGAGGGAACAATGAGCAGTTCTTC.

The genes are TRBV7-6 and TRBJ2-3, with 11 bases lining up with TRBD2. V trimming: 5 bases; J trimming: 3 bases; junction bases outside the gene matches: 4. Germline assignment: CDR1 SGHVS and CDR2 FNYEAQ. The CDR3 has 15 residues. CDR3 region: CASSPASGRTDTQYF. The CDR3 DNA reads TGTGCCAGCAGCCCGGCTAGCGGGAGGACAGATACGCAGTATTTT.

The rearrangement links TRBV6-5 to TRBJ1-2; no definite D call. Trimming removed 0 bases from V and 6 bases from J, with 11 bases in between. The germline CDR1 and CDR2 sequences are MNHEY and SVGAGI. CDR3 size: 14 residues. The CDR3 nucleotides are TGTGCCAGCAGTTACTCGAATTCCTGGGATGGCTACACCTTC. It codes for CASSYSNSWDGYTF.

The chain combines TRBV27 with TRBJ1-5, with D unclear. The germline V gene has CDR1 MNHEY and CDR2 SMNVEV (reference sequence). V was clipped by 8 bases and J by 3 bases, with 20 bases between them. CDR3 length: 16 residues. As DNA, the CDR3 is TGTGCCAGCCCCAAGGTGGGCAGGCCCTACAATCAGCCCCAGCATTTT. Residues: CASPKVGRPYNQPQHF.